This T cell receptor (beta chain) was captured by sequencing in a study of tumor-infiltrating lymphocytes in primary liver carcinoma. TCR beta cDNA was made from 500 ng total RNA with a constant-region primer. Researchers made the TCR beta libraries by running three nested multiplex PCR rounds with slightly modified ARM-PCR. The study ran its first two PCR rounds for 9 to 10 cycles each, using TRBV1-TRBV30 forward primers and a C-beta reverse primer. TCRdb analysed the multiplex PCR reads with MiXCR anew, one entry per CDR3 protein. The repertoire has about 330,000 distinct CDR3 sequences, about two thirds of them found once; the top ten carry under 8%. Researchers drew blood RNA from unsorted whole blood and extracted germline DNA as well. Germline V lookup: CDR1 MDHEN, CDR2 SYDVKM. This CDR3 has 16 amino acids. V lost 2 bases and J 5 bases, leaving 19 bases between the germline ends.

The chain uses TRBV28 and TRBJ2-7; D may match TRBD1 or TRBD2 (5 bases each). The sequenced sample was peripheral blood. The TCR sequence derives from a man aged 35-49 years with primary liver carcinoma and hepatitis B virus infection. The CDR3 sequence: CASSLLGATGSDEQYF. For the CDR3, the DNA is TGTGCCAGCAGTTTACTCGGGGCTACTGGGAGTGACGAGCAGTACTTC.